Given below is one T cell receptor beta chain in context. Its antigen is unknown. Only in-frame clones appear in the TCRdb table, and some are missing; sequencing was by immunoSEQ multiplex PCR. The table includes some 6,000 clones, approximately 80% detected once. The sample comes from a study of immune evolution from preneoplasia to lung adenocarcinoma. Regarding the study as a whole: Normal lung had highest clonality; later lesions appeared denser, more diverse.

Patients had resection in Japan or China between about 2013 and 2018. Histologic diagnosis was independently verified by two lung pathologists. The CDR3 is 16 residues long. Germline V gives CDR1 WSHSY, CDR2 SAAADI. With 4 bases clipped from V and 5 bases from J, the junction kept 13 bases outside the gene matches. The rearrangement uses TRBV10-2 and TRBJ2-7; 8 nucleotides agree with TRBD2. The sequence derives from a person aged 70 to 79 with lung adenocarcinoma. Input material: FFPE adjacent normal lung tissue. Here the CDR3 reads CASSVARGGPLNEQYF. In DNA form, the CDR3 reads TGCGCCAGCAGTGTCGCCCGGGGGGGGCCGCTAAACGAGCAGTACTTC.